Shown below are 2 T cell receptor beta chains from a single sample sequenced in a study of blood T cell repertoires in COVID-19. The repertoire was sequenced with immunoSEQ multiplex PCR; TCRdb's copy has only in-frame clones and lacks some. The table lists 150,000 to 200,000 clones, about 83% of them singletons. The material sequenced was peripheral blood. These receptors came from a man between 65 and 85 years old who had recovered from COVID-19.

The chain couples TRBV28 to TRBJ2-7; D gene uncertain. Germline lookup yields CDR1 MDHEN and CDR2 SYDVKM. This CDR3 is 11 amino acids long. Deletions cut 3 bases from V and 3 bases from J, with 3 bases between. The CDR3 region has the DNA TGTGCCAGCAGTTTCGTCTACGAGCAGTACTTC. This sequence encodes CASSFVYEQYF.

The chain links TRBV7-9 to TRBJ2-3, with D possibly TRBD1 on 6 matching bases. This CDR3 comprises 15 residues. CDR1 and CDR2 (germline): SEHNR, FQNEAQ (reference sequence). The V and J ends lost 5 bases and 4 bases respectively, with 16 bases between them. The CDR3 sequence is CASSNPGVGADTQYF. The DNA of the CDR3 is TGTGCCAGCAGCAATCCAGGGGTTGGAGCAGATACGCAGTATTTT. Combining the CDR3 with reference TRBV7-9 and TRBJ2-3 gives the whole variable domain DTGVSQNPRHKITKRGQNVTFRCDPISEHNRLYWYRQTLGQGPEFLTYFQNEAQLEKSRLLSDRFSAERPKGSFSTLEIQRTEQGDSAMYLCASSNPGVGADTQYFGPGTRLTVL.